What follows are 13 T cell receptor beta chains derived from one specimen sequenced in a study of PD-1 blockade in mismatch repair-deficient tumors. Sequenced by immunoSEQ multiplex PCR; TCRdb stores in-frame clones only, minus some. The profile shows about 68,000 clones, around 73% of them singletons. The sample was peripheral blood, taken 2 weeks after starting pembrolizumab. These receptor sequences come from an adult with mismatch repair-deficient cancer.

The chain joins TRBV6-6 to TRBJ2-2; 11 nucleotides align to TRBD2. The CDR3 has 15 amino acids. CDR1 and CDR2 (germline): MNHNY, SVGAGI (reference sequence). The junction had 5 bases not matched to a gene; V was cut back by 6 bases and J by 5 bases. CDR3 in amino acids: CASSLAGGRTGELFF. The DNA of the CDR3 is TGTGCCAGCAGCCTAGCGGGAGGACGGACCGGGGAGCTGTTTTTT.

This chain links TRBV9 with TRBJ2-3; possible D gene TRBD2, 6 bases. CDR1 and CDR2 from the germline V gene are SGDLS and YYNGEE. The CDR3 is 16 amino acids. V lost 0 bases and J 0 bases, leaving 11 bases between the germline ends. CDR3 region: CASSVDPGGSTDTQYF. As DNA, the CDR3 is TGTGCCAGCAGCGTAGATCCCGGGGGAAGCACAGATACGCAGTATTTT.

Of note for this clone: At one end the junction does not follow the germline gene, possibly because of a read error. The V and J genes are TRBV11-2 and TRBJ1-1; tentative D call: TRBD1 (5 bases). Germline CDR1 reads SGHAT; CDR2 reads FQNNGV. CDR3 length: 13 amino acids. CDR3 region: CASSLERSATPGW. The DNA of the CDR3 is TGTGCCAGCAGCTTAGAGAGGTCAGCCACGCCAGGGTGG.

The CDR3 DNA is TGTGCCACCAGCAGAGGAACGGATCAGCCCCAGCATTTT. Encoded protein: CATSRGTDQPQHF. The chain combines TRBV15 with TRBJ1-5; no reliable D call. There are 13 residues in the CDR3. From germline, CDR1 is LNHNV and CDR2 YYDKDF (reference sequence). Trimming took 1 base from V and 5 from J, leaving 6 bases between them. Full variable domain (missing parts from reference TRBV15 and TRBJ1-5): DAMVIQNPRYQVTQFGKPVTLSCSQTLNHNVMYWYQQKSSQAPKLLFHYYDKDFNNEADTPDNFQSRRPNTSFCFLDIRSPGLGDTAMYLCATSRGTDQPQHFGDGTRLSIL.

The V gene is TRBV27, the J gene TRBJ1-1; D is ambiguous. The CDR3 spans 13 residues. In germline, CDR1 is MNHEY, CDR2 SMNVEV (reference sequence). V dropped 2 bases and J dropped 1 base, with 5 bases sitting between them. CDR3 residues: CASSLLGNTEAFF. The CDR3, as DNA: TGTGCCAGCAGTTTACTAGGGAACACTGAAGCTTTCTTT.

This chain uses TRBV14 with TRBJ2-7, with D perhaps matching TRBD1 (6 bases). V lost 5 bases to trimming and J lost 1 base, with 15 bases between them. This CDR3 contains 15 residues. The V gene's germline CDR1 is SGHDN and CDR2 FVKESK. The CDR3 DNA sequence: TGTGCCAGCAGCGCAAGGCAGGGGATTTCCTACGAGCAGTACTTC. This codes for CASSARQGISYEQYF.

The rearrangement uses TRBV2 and TRBJ1-2, with 7 bases lining up with TRBD1. Looked up from germline, CDR1 is SNHLY and CDR2 is FYNNEI. Unmatched junction bases numbered 2, after V lost 6 bases and J lost 4 bases. This CDR3 is 12 amino acids long. CDR3 nucleotides: TGTGCCAGCAGCGGGGACAGCTATGGCTACACCTTC. Translated, it gives CASSGDSYGYTF.

V and J are TRBV2 and TRBJ2-3, with TRBD2 matching over 7 bases. Germline CDR1 and CDR2: SNHLY and FYNNEI. The CDR3 is 15 amino acids. Germline trimming cut 5 bases from V and 4 bases from J; bases unmatched to any gene: 9. CDR3 in amino acids: CASSPSGVAADTQYF. The CDR3 DNA reads as TGTGCCAGCAGTCCGAGCGGGGTTGCGGCAGATACGCAGTATTTT.

The chain employs TRBV19 and TRBJ1-3, with D perhaps TRBD1 (6 bases). Trimming left V 5 bases short and J 4 bases short, with 15 bases between. Germline V lookup: CDR1 LNHDA, CDR2 SQIVND (reference sequence). The CDR3 is made up of 15 amino acids. The CDR3 protein is CASSGSQGFGNTIYF. The CDR3 DNA follows: TGTGCCAGTAGTGGGTCACAGGGCTTCGGAAACACCATATATTTT. Drawing the rest from reference TRBV19 and TRBJ1-3, the complete variable domain is DGGITQSPKYLFRKEGQNVTLSCEQNLNHDAMYWYRQDPGQGLRLIYYSQIVNDFQKGDIAEGYSVSREKKESFPLTVTSAQKNPTAFYLCASSGSQGFGNTIYFGEGSWLTVV.

This clone has only a few counts. The V and J genes are TRBV9 and TRBJ2-2; no definite D call. Germline V lookup: CDR1 SGDLS, CDR2 YYNGEE. Trimming cost V 0 bases and J 3 bases, with 12 bases left between them. CDR3 length equals 16 residues. This chain's CDR3 is CASSVARRMYTGELFF. CDR3 DNA: TGTGCCAGCAGCGTAGCTCGTCGTATGTACACCGGGGAGCTGTTTTTT.

The rearrangement links TRBV6-1 to TRBJ1-2; unclear D gene. The CDR3 length is 12 residues. Trimming took off 6 bases at V and 0 bases at J, with 5 bases between the two ends. The germline V gene has CDR1 MNHNS and CDR2 SASEGT. CDR3 DNA: TGTGCCAGCAGCAGAGCTAACTATGGCTACACCTTC. It specifies CASSRANYGYTF.

The V gene is TRBV7-2, the J gene TRBJ2-1; D might be TRBD1 or TRBD2, each matching 5 bases. V shed 8 bases and J shed 0 bases, with 11 bases lying between them. The CDR3 loop spans 14 amino acids. Germline V gene sequence: CDR1 SGHTA, CDR2 FQGNSA. DNA for the CDR3: TGTGCCAGCGCCTGGGGGAGCTCCTACAATGAGCAGTTCTTC. Translation gives CASAWGSSYNEQFF.

The rearrangement links TRBV2 to TRBJ1-5, with D perhaps TRBD1 (5 bases). V was clipped by 0 bases and J by 9 bases, with 9 bases between them. Germline values: CDR1 SNHLY, CDR2 FYNNEI. The CDR3 extends over 13 amino acids. CDR3 amino acids: CASSEAGVAPQHF. CDR3 in DNA: TGTGCCAGCAGTGAAGCGGGGGTAGCGCCCCAGCATTTT.